Listed here are 19 T cell receptor beta chains from one sample, sequenced in a study of PD-L1 blockade in urothelial cancer. TCRdb's copy holds only in-frame clones and misses some; the assay was immunoSEQ multiplex PCR. Among around 110,000 clones, around 93% were seen once, and the ten largest hold 3% to 4%. The time point was: peripheral blood 6 weeks after treatment start. The starting material was PBMCs, obtained around atezolizumab (anti-PD-L1) treatment. Receptors originate from a man aged 55 to 70 with urothelial cancer.

The chain is built from TRBV9 and TRBJ2-5; TRBD1 aligns across 11 bases. With 3 bases clipped from V and 5 bases from J, the junction kept 6 bases outside the gene matches. Germline V gives CDR1 SGDLS, CDR2 YYNGEE. CDR3 length: 15 amino acids. CDR3 nucleotides: TGTGCCAGCAGCGGGCGGACAGGGGGCGGTGAGACCCAGTACTTC. Translated, it gives CASSGRTGGGETQYF. Together with reference TRBV9 and TRBJ2-5, the CDR3 gives the full variable domain: DSGVTQTPKHLITATGQRVTLRCSPRSGDLSVYWYQQSLDQGLQFLIQYYNGEERAKGNILERFSAQQFPDLHSELNLSSLELGDSALYFCASSGRTGGGETQYFGPGTRLLVL.

This rearrangement joins TRBV5-6 to TRBJ1-2, with D maybe TRBD1 (6 bases). Germline assignment: CDR1 SGHDT and CDR2 YYEEEE. The V end was cut by 0 bases, the J end by 3 bases, with 12 bases between. There are 15 residues in the CDR3. CDR3 region: CASSLGTEGHYGYTF. The DNA for the CDR3 is TGTGCCAGCAGCTTGGGGACAGAGGGTCACTATGGCTACACCTTC.

This chain joins TRBV27 and TRBJ1-1; 7 bases align to TRBD1. Germline V gives CDR1 MNHEY, CDR2 SMNVEV (reference sequence). This CDR3 region has 13 residues. Trimming at V came to 6 bases and at J to 4 bases, leaving 5 bases not matched to a gene. The CDR3 protein is CASSPTGSTEAFF. The CDR3 nucleotides read TGTGCCAGCAGCCCGACAGGGAGCACTGAAGCTTTCTTT.

The CDR3 sequence is CASSGTSGGAPNTGELFF. Written as DNA, the CDR3 is TGCGCCAGCAGCGGCACTAGCGGGGGGGCCCCTAACACCGGGGAGCTGTTTTTT. The V gene is TRBV5-1, the J gene TRBJ2-2; 13 positions match TRBD2. V was pared by 4 bases and J by 2 bases, with 8 bases of the junction left unmatched. The CDR3 is 18 amino acids. CDR1 SGHRS and CDR2 YFSETQ come from the germline V gene.

The rearrangement links TRBV6-5 to TRBJ1-5; weak D call: TRBD1 (5 bases). The CDR3 has 14 amino acids. The germline V gene encodes CDR1 MNHEY and CDR2 SVGAGI. Trimming removed 6 bases from V and 4 bases from J, with 13 bases in between. CDR3 loop: CASRKKEGNQPQHF. CDR3 nucleotide sequence: TGTGCCAGCAGGAAGAAGGAGGGGAATCAGCCCCAGCATTTT.

V and J are TRBV5-1 and TRBJ2-2; D might be TRBD2 (5 bases). CDR3 length: 16 amino acids. The V end was cut by 4 bases, the J end by 4 bases, with 17 bases between. Germline CDR1 reads SGHRS; CDR2 reads YFSETQ. In nucleotides, the CDR3 is TGCGCCAGCAGCCCGCGGGCCCCAGACCCCACCGGGGAGCTGTTTTTT. Protein product: CASSPRAPDPTGELFF.

The chain carries TRBV6-1 and TRBJ1-6; the D is unclear. The CDR3 runs 14 residues. With 6 bases removed from V and 14 bases from J, the gap between germline ends came to 20 bases. Germline V gene sequence: CDR1 MNHNS, CDR2 SASEGT. The CDR3 DNA reads TGTGCCAGCAGCCCGCGATTCAAGGAGGTTTCCCTCCACTTT. Translated: CASSPRFKEVSLHF.

V is TRBV10-3 and J is TRBJ2-3; possibly TRBD2 for D (6 bases). Per germline, CDR1 ENHRY and CDR2 SYGVKD. This CDR3 spans 15 amino acids. Trimming stripped 2 bases from V and 6 bases from J, with 15 bases between. CDR3 coding DNA: TGTGCCATCAGTGAGCCAAGCCCGGGGAGGGATACGCAGTATTTT. Protein product: CAISEPSPGRDTQYF.

This chain connects TRBV5-1 to TRBJ2-7; TRBD2 is a possible D gene (6 bases). The CDR3 is 17 residues long. The germline V gene has CDR1 SGHRS and CDR2 YFSETQ. The V end was cut by 4 bases, the J end by 3 bases, with 23 bases between. This CDR3 is CASSDGGLRDGHYEQYF. CDR3 DNA: TGCGCCAGCAGCGACGGGGGATTAAGGGACGGCCACTACGAGCAGTACTTC.

The gene calls are TRBV5-4 and TRBJ2-1, with D unclear. The CDR3 contains 16 residues. V was trimmed by 2 bases and J by 0 bases, leaving 12 bases between them. From germline, CDR1 is SGHNT and CDR2 YYREEE (reference sequence). The CDR3 region has the DNA TGTGCCAGCAGCTTTGGTGGCGGAACCTCCTACAATGAGCAGTTCTTC. Its protein product is CASSFGGGTSYNEQFF.

The chain recombines TRBV23-1 with TRBJ1-5; maybe TRBD1 (5 bases). TRBV23-1 is an open reading frame, and its role is uncertain. The CDR3 covers 16 residues. The V end was cut by 3 bases, the J end by 1 base, with 13 bases between. The CDR3 nucleotides read TGCGCCAGCAGTCATCTCTTTGGGGGGAGCAATCAGCCCCAGCATTTT. Amino acid sequence: CASSHLFGGSNQPQHF.

This sequence joins TRBV7-6 and TRBJ2-3; 7 nucleotides line up with TRBD1. CDR1 is SGHVS, CDR2 FNYEAQ, per germline. This CDR3 has 15 residues. After removal of 2 bases from V and 1 base from J, the junction contained 3 bases not matched to a gene. The DNA of the CDR3 is TGTGCCAGCAGCTTAAAGGGGGCTGGCACAGATACGCAGTATTTT. The encoded protein is CASSLKGAGTDTQYF.

This rearrangement joins TRBV7-3 to TRBJ2-7, with 11 positions matching TRBD1. Germline CDR1 reads SGHTA; CDR2 reads FQGTGA. The CDR3 covers 15 residues. Trimming cost V 0 bases and J 3 bases; bases outside gene matches: 1. CDR3 sequence reads: CASSLTGQGVYEQYF. For the CDR3, the DNA is TGTGCCAGCAGCTTAACGGGACAGGGGGTCTACGAGCAGTACTTC.

The CDR3 region has the DNA TGTGCCTGGAGCCAGGGGGTTGGTGAAGCTTTCTTT. It codes for CAWSQGVGEAFF. The chain has TRBV30 and TRBJ1-1, with 7 bases identical to TRBD1. The CDR3 runs 12 residues. V dropped 3 bases and J dropped 7; count of bases not matched to a gene: 5. Germline CDR1 reads GTSNPN; CDR2 reads SVGIG (reference sequence).

The rearrangement uses TRBV18 and TRBJ2-2; the D gene is possibly TRBD2 (5 bases). From germline, CDR1 is KGHSH and CDR2 LQKENI. Trimming took 1 base from V and 4 from J, leaving 13 bases between them. CDR3 length equals 16 residues. DNA of the CDR3: TGTGCCAGCTCACCACTTTTTAGGGAGAGCACCGGGGAGCTGTTTTTT. Protein sequence: CASSPLFRESTGELFF.

This clone has just one count. The J gene is TRBJ1-3, the V gene TRBV6-7, with D possibly TRBD1 on 6 matching bases. TRBV6-7 is an ORF; its function is uncertain. V gave up 8 bases and J gave up 2 bases, with 13 bases separating them. The CDR3 consists of 14 residues. CDR3 sequence reads: CASPTRDTGNTIYF. CDR3 sequence (DNA): TGTGCCAGCCCGACCCGGGACACTGGAAACACCATATATTTT.

The V and J genes are TRBV11-1 and TRBJ1-2; 8 positions agree with TRBD1. The ends lost 2 bases at V and 3 bases at J; junction bases unmatched: 5. The CDR3 consists of 15 residues. Germline CDR1 SGHAT, CDR2 FQDESV (reference sequence). The CDR3 DNA reads TGTGCCAGCAGCTTAATGACAGGGGCCCACTATGGCTACACCTTC. This encodes CASSLMTGAHYGYTF.

This chain uses TRBV13 with TRBJ2-7; 11 bases align to TRBD2. The CDR3 extends over 16 amino acids. J lost 3 bases, V lost 1 base, and 5 bases had no gene match. Germline CDR1 reads PRHDT; CDR2 reads FYEKMQ (reference sequence). CDR3 nucleotides: TGTGCCAGCAGCTTAGCGACTAGCGGGGCGATCTACGAGCAGTACTTC. Translation: CASSLATSGAIYEQYF.

J is TRBJ2-3 and V is TRBV12-5; 9 bases align to TRBD2. Looked up from germline, CDR1 is LGHNT and CDR2 is FRNRAP. There are 18 residues in the CDR3. Trimming took 0 bases from V and 0 from J; bases not matched to a gene: 7. The CDR3 nucleotides are TGTGCTAGTGGTTTGGTACGTAGGCGGGAGGGCAGCACAGATACGCAGTATTTT. Translation: CASGLVRRREGSTDTQYF.